This T cell receptor (beta chain) was observed in a study of T cell clusters in autoimmune cytopenias. This clonotype shows up as medium-sized by frequency. Its antigen remains unknown. Germline CDR1 MNHEY, CDR2 SVGAGI. The CDR3 consists of 12 residues. The study, taken as a whole, reports: Active autoimmune hepatitis patients had roughly 2.9-fold fewer exclusive TRB clusters than healthy donors. Clustering suggested that physiological T cell clusters were missing in primary autoimmune cytopenia patients. The cluster-lack signature was not seen for secondary cytopenia versus chronic lymphocytic leukemia.

Some 39,000 genome equivalents of blood DNA were amplified for TRB. TRB was amplified by touch-down multiplex PCR, primer pools A and B combined. TCRdb reanalyzed the multiplex PCR reads, giving one entry per CDR3 protein sequence and no DNA. Here the sample table reports about 15,000 distinct CDR3 sequences. These data were also filed under a second study, of T cell repertoires in aging, cancer and after chemotherapy. As that report states: Repeat sampling of healthy donors over several months to years showed clear clonal overlap.

This chain joins TRBV6-5 and TRBJ2-3; the D call from TCRdb, TRBD1, cannot be confirmed without DNA. The clonotype comes from a human donor in good health. Sequencing was done on a sample of peripheral blood. This CDR3 is CASHGAADTQYF.